This record covers a single T cell receptor beta chain. The target antigen is unknown. One end of the junction is discordant with germline, which a read error may explain. TCRdb processed the reads anew with MiXCR; each CDR3 protein has one entry. The sample shows about 890,000 distinct CDR3 sequences, around 30% of them seen only once. Germline CDR1 MGHRA, CDR2 YSYEKL. The CDR3 is made up of 17 amino acids. The record originates from a study of T cell repertoires in cytomegalovirus infection. Turning to the study itself: Public TCR beta signatures marked donors with CMV infection and the matching HLA. General study points: The ex vivo response was dominated by HLA-C-restricted CMV-specific TCR beta clonotypes.

This clonotype originated in a human donor in good health (CMV status not recorded). Some clones in this sample may be carry-over from other donors' samples. The gene calls are TRBV4-1 and TRBJ2-1; 8 positions match TRBD1. The sequences come from cultured CD8+ T cells from PBMCs, collected from culture after CMV antigen stimulation. CDR3 DNA sequence: TGTGCCAGCAGCCAATCCCTGGACAGGGCATATTACAATGCGCAGTTCTTC. Residues: CASSQSLDRAYYNAQFF.